These T cell receptor beta chains were read from a single sample in a study of blood T cell repertoires in COVID-19. The assay was immunoSEQ multiplex PCR, and TCRdb's table has in-frame clones only and misses some. The sample lists almost 55,000 clones, approximately 88% occurring once. What was sequenced was peripheral blood. All receptors come from a human donor in a cohort sampled during active COVID-19. Each CDR3 is given with its conserved first and last residue. D genes are given only for firm matches. Rows give clone size only sometimes, using once, few, many, or a class for an expanded clone.

TRBJ1-6,TRBD1,TRBV18,.,CASSPFDRGPNSPLHF,TGTGCCAGCTCACCTTTCGACAGGGGGCCTAATTCACCCCTCCACTTT
TRBJ1-4,TRBD1,TRBV6-6,.,CASTKPGQGTEELFF,TGTGCCAGCACGAAGCCGGGACAGGGAACGGAGGAACTGTTTTTT
TRBJ2-7,.,TRBV10-3,.,CAISENPGNYEQYF,TGTGCCATCAGTGAAAATCCAGGGAACTACGAGCAGTACTTC
TRBJ1-1,TRBD1,TRBV29-1,once,CSVVGTANTEAFF,TGCAGCGTTGTCGGGACAGCGAACACTGAAGCTTTCTTT
TRBJ1-4,.,TRBV5-1,.,CASSRRGGLDEKLFF,TGCGCCAGCAGCCGGCGCGGGGGGTTGGATGAAAAACTGTTTTTT
TRBJ2-5,TRBD2,TRBV3-1/TRBV3-2,.,CASSQGRTSAQTQYF,TGTGCCAGCAGCCAAGGGCGGACTAGCGCCCAGACCCAGTACTTC
TRBJ1-4,.,TRBV6-6,.,CASSRDWNEKLFF,TGTGCCAGCAGCCGCGACTGGAATGAAAAACTGTTTTTT
TRBJ2-5,TRBD2,TRBV3-1/TRBV3-2,once,CASSSTSGQETQYF,TGTGCCAGCAGCTCGACTAGCGGCCAAGAGACCCAGTACTTC
TRBJ1-2,.,TRBV4-3,.,CASSQSETAYGYTF,TGCGCCAGCAGCCAGTCTGAGACAGCCTATGGCTACACCTTC
TRBJ1-3,.,TRBV4-2,.,CASSQGLDTGNTIYF,TGTGCCAGCAGCCAAGGGCTGGACACTGGAAACACCATATATTTT
TRBJ1-4,.,TRBV4-3,few,CASSQWSQGWEKLFF,TGCGCCAGCAGCCAATGGAGCCAGGGCTGGGAAAAACTGTTTTTT
TRBJ2-1,TRBD2,TRBV19,.,CASSILAGGLNEQFF,TGTGCCAGTAGTATTTTGGCGGGGGGGCTGAATGAGCAGTTCTTC
TRBJ1-6,.,TRBV2,.,CASSVRGDSPLHF,TGTGCCAGCAGTGTTAGGGGTGATTCACCCCTCCACTTT
TRBJ2-1,.,TRBV2,.,CASKLSVDEQFF,TGTGCCAGCAAACTGAGCGTGGATGAGCAGTTCTTC
TRBJ2-2,TRBD2,TRBV7-6,.,CASSLEASGSVTGELFF,TGTGCCAGCAGCTTAGAGGCTAGCGGGAGTGTCACCGGGGAGCTGTTTTTT
TRBJ1-1,.,TRBV11-2,.,CASSLGAGYYDDTEAFF,TGTGCCAGCAGCTTGGGGGCAGGGTATTACGACGACACTGAAGCTTTCTTT
TRBJ1-1,.,TRBV18,.,CASSPDTGRGNEAFF,TGTGCCAGCTCACCAGACACGGGGAGGGGTAATGAAGCTTTCTTT
TRBJ2-3,TRBD1,TRBV3-1/TRBV3-2,.,CASSLWTGAADTQYF,TGTGCCAGCAGCCTCTGGACAGGGGCCGCAGATACGCAGTATTTT
TRBJ2-1,.,TRBV19,.,CASSSMDSVPGYNEQFF,TGTGCCAGTAGTAGCATGGACAGCGTACCAGGTTACAATGAGCAGTTCTTC
TRBJ2-3,.,TRBV24-1,.,CATSDNRDISDTQYF,TGTGCCACCAGTGATAACAGGGACATTTCAGATACGCAGTATTTT
TRBJ1-2,.,TRBV5-4,.,CASSPTPTGQVTF,TGTGCCAGCAGCCCGACCCCGACAGGCCAGGTTACCTTC
TRBJ2-1,.,TRBV9,.,CASSVAVTSLEQFF,TGTGCCAGCAGCGTAGCTGTGACTAGTCTCGAGCAGTTCTTC